The clone carrying this T cell receptor (beta chain) appeared a single time. Germline V gives CDR1 LNHNV, CDR2 YYDKDF (reference sequence). J lost 8 bases, V lost 1 base, and 10 bases had no gene match. The length of the CDR3 is 16 residues. These data belong to a study of blood T cell repertoires in COVID-19. Data came from immunoSEQ multiplex PCR; TCRdb stores just in-frame clones and leaves some out. The sample lists hundreds of thousands of clones, about 90% occurring once. This receptor was identified in a woman aged 40 to 49 with acute COVID-19. Input material: PBMCs or T cells enriched from blood (not recorded which). The chain has TRBV15 and TRBJ2-1; 8 bases line up with TRBD1. In nucleotides, the CDR3 is TGTGCCACCAGCAGAGTTGGGCAGGGGGCGGTCGATGAGCAGTTCTTC. Protein sequence: CATSRVGQGAVDEQFF.